These 26 T cell receptor beta chains share one sample of origin, sequenced in a study of shared clonotypes between healthy human individuals. Clones were sequenced by immunoSEQ multiplex PCR, and TCRdb holds only the in-frame ones, with some missing. The sample yields about 2 million clones, approximately 94% seen once. CD45RO-negative CD8 cells positively selected for CCR7 made up the naive population, which excluded terminally differentiated effector memory CD45RA+ cells. The sequenced sample was naive CD8+ T cells sorted from blood. The receptors shown here come from a man between 18 and 29 years old in good health.

The V call is TRBV28, the J call TRBJ1-4, with D possibly being TRBD1 (5 bases). Germline assignment: CDR1 MDHEN and CDR2 SYDVKM. V gave up 2 bases and J gave up 4 bases, with 14 bases separating them. The CDR3 totals 16 residues. The DNA of the CDR3 is TGTGCCAGCAGTTTAGCCGCCGGGACTATTAATGAAAAACTGTTTTTT. Protein product: CASSLAAGTINEKLFF.

The V gene is TRBV9, the J gene TRBJ2-7; no clear D gene. The V and J ends lost 0 bases and 3 bases respectively, with 10 bases between them. This CDR3 is built from 14 residues. CDR1 is SGDLS and CDR2 is YYNGEE in the germline V gene. This CDR3 is CASSVGSSYYEQYF. The CDR3 nucleotides are TGTGCCAGCAGCGTAGGGAGCAGTTACTACGAGCAGTACTTC.

The rearrangement joins TRBV19 to TRBJ2-3; D is uncertain. From germline, CDR1 is LNHDA and CDR2 SQIVND (reference sequence). The V end lost 6 bases, the J end lost 6 bases, and 19 bases lay between the germline ends. The CDR3 runs 15 residues. In DNA form, the CDR3 reads TGTGCCAGTAGCCTGGCCTTATTTTTGACGGATACGCAGTATTTT. It is translated as CASSLALFLTDTQYF.

This rearrangement joins TRBV18 to TRBJ2-5; TRBD1 is a possible D gene (6 bases). Trimming stripped 0 bases from V and 5 bases from J, with 16 bases between. Germline V CDR1 and CDR2: KGHSH, LQKENI. This CDR3 has 16 amino acids. CDR3 coding DNA: TGTGCCAGCTCACCACCGGGGGCCCCAAGAGGGGAGACCCAGTACTTC. Translated: CASSPPGAPRGETQYF.

This chain joins TRBV28 and TRBJ1-2; no clear D. The CDR3 runs 13 residues. Trimming removed 3 bases from V and 8 bases from J, with 13 bases in between. Germline-derived CDR1 and CDR2 are MDHEN and SYDVKM. The CDR3 spells CASSLDGPLGYTF. The CDR3 nucleotides read TGTGCCAGCAGTTTGGACGGACCGCTGGGCTACACCTTC.

V gene TRBV7-2 combines with J gene TRBJ2-7; tentative D call: TRBD2 (6 bases). The V end was cut by 1 base, the J end by 0 bases, with 16 bases between. CDR3 length: 17 residues. Per germline, CDR1 SGHTA and CDR2 FQGNSA. The CDR3 loop is CASSLESFGSASYEQYF. The CDR3 DNA reads as TGTGCCAGCAGCTTAGAATCGTTCGGGAGCGCCTCCTACGAGCAGTACTTC.

V usage is TRBV4-1 and J usage is TRBJ2-5; 8 nucleotides align to TRBD2. The V gene's germline CDR1 is MGHRA and CDR2 YSYEKL. The CDR3 is 17 residues long. Germline trimming cut 0 bases from V and 1 base from J; bases unmatched to any gene: 7. Written as DNA, the CDR3 is TGCGCCAGCAGCCAAGAGCCGGGACTAGAGCCCCAAGAGACCCAGTACTTC. The encoded protein is CASSQEPGLEPQETQYF.

The CDR3 DNA follows: TGTGCCAGCAGTCACGGGGGCACAGATACGCAGTATTTT. The encoded protein is CASSHGGTDTQYF. This sequence joins TRBV6-5 and TRBJ2-3, with D possibly matching TRBD2 (5 bases). The CDR3 length is 13 residues. Germline loops: CDR1 MNHEY, CDR2 SVGAGI. The V end was cut by 5 bases, the J end by 1 base, with 7 bases between.

The chain combines TRBV19 with TRBJ2-3; D uncertain. V lost 3 bases and J lost 2, with 9 bases in between. The CDR3 has 14 amino acids. Germline lookup yields CDR1 LNHDA and CDR2 SQIVND (reference sequence). The DNA of the CDR3 is TGTGCCAGTAGTATCTTACTATACACAGATACGCAGTATTTT. Translating it yields CASSILLYTDTQYF.

The chain carries TRBV7-9 and TRBJ2-1; D possibly corresponds to TRBD2 (6 bases). V lost 5 bases, J lost 0 bases, and 8 bases lay in between. The CDR3 contains 14 residues. The germline CDR1 and CDR2 sequences are SEHNR and FQNEAQ (reference sequence). The CDR3 reads CASSDGSSYNEQFF. In nucleotides, the CDR3 is TGTGCCAGCAGCGACGGGAGCTCCTACAATGAGCAGTTCTTC.

This chain links TRBV5-5 with TRBJ2-7; TRBD1 matches at 8 bases. Germline V lookup: CDR1 SGHKS, CDR2 YYEKEE (reference sequence). This CDR3 has 14 residues. V shed 3 bases and J 2 bases; nucleotides not matched to a gene: 4. CDR3 DNA sequence: TGTGCCAGCAGCTCCCACAGGGGGGCCTACGAGCAGTACTTC. Its translation: CASSSHRGAYEQYF.

The CDR3 region is CASSLGSQIDTGELFF. DNA of the CDR3: TGTGCCAGCAGCCTGGGTTCGCAGATTGACACCGGGGAGCTGTTTTTT. The J gene is TRBJ2-2, the V gene TRBV9, with D unresolved. The germline V gene encodes CDR1 SGDLS and CDR2 YYNGEE. The CDR3 runs to 16 residues. V lost 4 bases and J lost 3, with 16 bases in between.

For this clone: At the DNA level, this CDR3 is encoded by other sequences in the same sample as well. The chain has TRBV5-1 and TRBJ2-5; D is unresolved. Germline assignment: CDR1 SGHRS and CDR2 YFSETQ. The CDR3 has 14 residues. V dropped 0 bases and J dropped 3 bases, with 9 bases sitting between them. This chain's CDR3 is CASSLEPAEETQYF. In DNA form, the CDR3 reads TGCGCCAGCAGCTTGGAGCCGGCTGAAGAGACCCAGTACTTC.

The chain is built from TRBV13 and TRBJ2-3; no firm D call. The CDR3 is made up of 12 amino acids. Germline V lookup: CDR1 PRHDT, CDR2 FYEKMQ (reference sequence). Trimming cost V 3 bases and J 2 bases, with 3 bases left between them. The CDR3 loop is CASSFFTDTQYF. The DNA of the CDR3 is TGTGCCAGCAGCTTTTTCACAGATACGCAGTATTTT.

The CDR3 DNA reads TGTGCCAGCAGTCCGCCCCAGGAGACCACAGATACGCAGTATTTT. This sequence encodes CASSPPQETTDTQYF. The chain employs TRBV28 and TRBJ2-3; D not resolved. Trimming removed 5 bases from V and 2 bases from J, with 14 bases in between. This CDR3 has 15 amino acids. Germline V gene data show CDR1 as MDHEN and CDR2 as SYDVKM.

The rearrangement links TRBV5-1 to TRBJ2-5; D is undetermined. Germline-derived CDR1 and CDR2 are SGHRS and YFSETQ. The CDR3 has 14 amino acids. V was clipped by 2 bases and J by 0 bases, with 8 bases between them. This chain's CDR3 is CASSLGMYQETQYF. The DNA of the CDR3 is TGCGCCAGCAGCTTAGGGATGTACCAAGAGACCCAGTACTTC.

The CDR3, as DNA: TGTGCCAGCAGCACCACCGGGACAGGGCAAGAGACCCAGTACTTC. It specifies CASSTTGTGQETQYF. The genes are TRBV5-4 and TRBJ2-5; TRBD1 aligns across 9 bases. The CDR3 contains 15 residues. V lost 4 bases to trimming and J lost 2 bases; unmatched junction nucleotides: 6. Germline V gene lookup returns CDR1 SGHNT and CDR2 YYREEE (reference sequence).

The chain joins TRBV27 to TRBJ2-1, with D maybe TRBD2 (6 bases). The ends were cut back, 7 bases at V and 9 bases at J, with 19 bases in the middle. The CDR3 covers 14 residues. The germline gives CDR1 MNHEY, CDR2 SMNVEV (reference sequence). This CDR3 reads CASKPGLTFGEQFF. The CDR3 region has the DNA TGTGCCAGCAAACCGGGACTCACCTTTGGTGAGCAGTTCTTC.

V usage is TRBV7-9 and J usage is TRBJ2-2; TRBD2 is a possible D gene (6 bases). The germline V and J ends were trimmed by 3 bases and 5 bases, with 10 bases remaining between them. Germline CDR1 reads SEHNR; CDR2 reads FQNEAQ (reference sequence). The CDR3 has 14 residues. Here the CDR3 DNA reads TGTGCCAGCAGCTTTCTGGGGGGAACCGGGGAGCTGTTTTTT. Its protein is CASSFLGGTGELFF.

This rearrangement joins TRBV28 to TRBJ1-4, with D unclear. The CDR3 is made up of 17 amino acids. Germline lookup yields CDR1 MDHEN and CDR2 SYDVKM. V dropped 1 base and J dropped 5 bases, with 17 bases sitting between them. The CDR3 sequence is CASSLFPSDSLNEKLFF. The CDR3 DNA is TGTGCCAGCAGTTTATTTCCATCCGACTCCTTAAATGAAAAACTGTTTTTT. The full variable domain, rest sourced from reference TRBV28 and TRBJ1-4, is DVKVTQSSRYLVKRTGEKVFLECVQDMDHENMFWYRQDPGLGLRLIYFSYDVKMKEKGDIPEGYSVSREKKERFSLILESASTNQTSMYLCASSLFPSDSLNEKLFFGSGTQLSVL.

The chain recombines TRBV4-3 with TRBJ2-3, with TRBD2 identical over 8 bases. V shed 1 base, J shed 7 bases, and the junction held 4 bases outside the gene matches. Germline V gene lookup returns CDR1 LGHNA and CDR2 YSLEER. The CDR3 runs 14 residues. The CDR3 coding sequence is TGCGCCAGCAGCCAAGGGGCTAGCGGGTATACGCAGTATTTT. Translated: CASSQGASGYTQYF.

The rearrangement uses TRBV29-1 and TRBJ2-5, with TRBD2 matching over 7 bases. This CDR3 contains 15 residues. V lost 7 bases and J lost 7; bases outside the gene matches: 18. CDR1 is SQVTM and CDR2 is ANQGSEA in the germline V gene. The CDR3 loop reads CSAGVMERDYGTQYF. DNA of the CDR3: TGCAGCGCCGGCGTGATGGAGCGGGACTATGGGACCCAGTACTTC.

J is TRBJ1-2 and V is TRBV28; D ambiguous. V dropped 6 bases and J dropped 6 bases, with 11 bases sitting between them. The germline V gene encodes CDR1 MDHEN and CDR2 SYDVKM. CDR3 size: 12 residues. The CDR3 DNA follows: TGTGCCAGCAGCCTCCCTTGGGATGGCTACACCTTC. Translation gives CASSLPWDGYTF.

This chain connects TRBV6-6 to TRBJ2-3, with 13 bases identical to TRBD2. J gave up 3 bases and V 7 bases, and 4 bases lay outside the gene matches. Germline lookup yields CDR1 MNHNY and CDR2 SVGAGI (reference sequence). CDR3 size: 15 residues. The CDR3 protein is CASTLGLAGTDTQYF. The CDR3 DNA is TGTGCCAGCACCCTGGGACTAGCGGGGACAGATACGCAGTATTTT.

This chain connects TRBV7-9 to TRBJ1-3, with TRBD1 matching 7 bases. The V gene's germline CDR1 is SEHNR and CDR2 FQNEAQ (reference sequence). The V segment lost 5 bases and the J segment 1 base; nucleotides outside the gene matches: 5. The CDR3 consists of 15 residues. The CDR3: CASSTDRESGNTIYF. CDR3 sequence (DNA): TGTGCCAGCAGCACCGACAGGGAGTCTGGAAACACCATATATTTT. Full variable domain (outside the CDR3, taken from reference TRBV7-9 and TRBJ1-3): DTGVSQNPRHKITKRGQNVTFRCDPISEHNRLYWYRQTLGQGPEFLTYFQNEAQLEKSRLLSDRFSAERPKGSFSTLEIQRTEQGDSAMYLCASSTDRESGNTIYFGEGSWLTVV.

The rearrangement uses TRBV29-1 and TRBJ1-1, with D maybe TRBD1 (5 bases). This CDR3 contains 12 residues. Per germline, CDR1 SQVTM and CDR2 ANQGSEA. V was trimmed by 7 bases and J by 4 bases, leaving 13 bases between them. CDR3 DNA sequence: TGCAGCGCCCTGTCGGGGCTCACTGAAGCTTTCTTT. This encodes CSALSGLTEAFF.